The clone carrying this T cell receptor beta chain was seen a handful of times. Per germline, CDR1 LNHDA and CDR2 SQIVND (reference sequence). The CDR3 is made up of 17 amino acids. Germline trimming cut 6 bases from V and 0 bases from J; bases unmatched to any gene: 12. Repertoires were generated with immunoSEQ multiplex PCR, while TCRdb's copy carries only in-frame clones and drops some. The data show some 240,000 clones, 65% to 90% seen once. The source of the sample is a study of blood T cell repertoires in COVID-19. At the level of the study: COVID-19 samples, acute and convalescent, were from the United States, Italy and Spain.

Followed longitudinally, the Seattle patients had been enrolled during active infection. The rearrangement links TRBV19 to TRBJ1-1; 8 positions match TRBD1. What was sequenced was peripheral blood. The TCR sequence derives from a woman in her sixties or seventies with COVID-19, enrolled during active disease. CDR3 DNA: TGTGCCAGTAGCCTAATACAGGGGGGAGACATGAACACTGAAGCTTTCTTT. Its protein is CASSLIQGGDMNTEAFF.